The following is a T cell receptor (beta chain) sequence with its context. These data originate in a study of shared clonotypes between healthy human individuals. The method was immunoSEQ multiplex PCR; TCRdb's version includes in-frame clones alone and lacks a portion of them. The data contain 2 million to 2.5 million clones, about 94% of them singletons. This CDR3 contains 14 residues. The V end was cut by 2 bases, the J end by 1 base, with 6 bases between. Germline-derived CDR1 and CDR2 are MDHEN and SYDVKM. The receptor comes from a man between 18 and 35 years old in good health. The sequencing input was naive CD4+ T cells sorted from blood. Sample subset: CD45RA+ positively selected. The chain carries TRBV28 and TRBJ1-5; D ambiguous. This CDR3 is CASSLVGSNQPQHF. The CDR3, as DNA: TGTGCCAGCAGTTTAGTAGGGAGCAATCAGCCCCAGCATTTT.